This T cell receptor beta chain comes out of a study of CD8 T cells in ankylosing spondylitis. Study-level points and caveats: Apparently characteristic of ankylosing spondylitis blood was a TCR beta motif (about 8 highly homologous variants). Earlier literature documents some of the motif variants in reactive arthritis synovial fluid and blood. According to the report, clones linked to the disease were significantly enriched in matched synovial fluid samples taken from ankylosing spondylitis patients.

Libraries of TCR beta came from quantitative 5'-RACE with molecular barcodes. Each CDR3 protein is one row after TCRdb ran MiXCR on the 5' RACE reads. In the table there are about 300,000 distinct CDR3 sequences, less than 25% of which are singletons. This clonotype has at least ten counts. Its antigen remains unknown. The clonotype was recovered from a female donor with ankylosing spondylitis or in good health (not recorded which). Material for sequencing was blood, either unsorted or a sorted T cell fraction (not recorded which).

The CDR3 loop is CASSLSGRMAYGYTF. As DNA, the CDR3 is TGTGCCAGCAGCTTAAGCGGGAGGATGGCCTATGGCTACACCTTC. This chain uses TRBV7-2 with TRBJ1-2; D is ambiguous. The CDR3 has 15 amino acids. V was cut by 2 bases and J by 4 bases, with 14 bases left in between. From germline, CDR1 is SGHTA and CDR2 FQGNSA.